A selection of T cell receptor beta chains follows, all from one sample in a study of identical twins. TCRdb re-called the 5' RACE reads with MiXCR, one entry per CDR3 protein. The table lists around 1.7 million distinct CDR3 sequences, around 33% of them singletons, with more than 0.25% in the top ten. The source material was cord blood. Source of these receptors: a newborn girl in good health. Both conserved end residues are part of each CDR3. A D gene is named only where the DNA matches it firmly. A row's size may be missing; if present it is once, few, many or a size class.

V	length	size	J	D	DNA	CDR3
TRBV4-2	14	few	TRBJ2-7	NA	TGTGCCAGCAGCCAACGCGGGACCTCCTACGAGCAGTACTTC	CASSQRGTSYEQYF
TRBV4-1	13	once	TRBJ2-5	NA	TGCGCCAGCAGCCAACACAGGACGGAGACCCAGTACTTC	CASSQHRTETQYF
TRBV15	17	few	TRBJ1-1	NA	TGTGCCACCAGCAGAGGTACGGTCAGGGCGGTTAACACTGAAGCTTTCTTT	CATSRGTVRAVNTEAFF
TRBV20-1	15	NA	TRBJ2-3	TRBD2	TGCAGTGCAGTCGCCGGGACTAGCGGAGCAGATACGCAGTATTTT	CSAVAGTSGADTQYF
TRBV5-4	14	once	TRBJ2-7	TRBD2	TGTGCCAGCAGCTTGGGGCGGGAGATCGACGAGCAGTACTTC	CASSLGREIDEQYF
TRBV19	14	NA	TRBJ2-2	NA	TGTGCCAGTAGTATTATGGGAGCTAACGGGGAGCTGTTTTTT	CASSIMGANGELFF
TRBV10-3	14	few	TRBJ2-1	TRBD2	TGTGCCATCAGTTTGGCTAGCGGGATCAATGAGCAGTTCTTC	CAISLASGINEQFF
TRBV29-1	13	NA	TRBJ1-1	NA	TGCAGCGTTGAAGCTCTCCTGAACACTGAAGCTTTCTTT	CSVEALLNTEAFF
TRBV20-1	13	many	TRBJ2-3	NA	TGCAGTGCTAGAGCCTTTAGCACAGATACGCAGTATTTT	CSARAFSTDTQYF
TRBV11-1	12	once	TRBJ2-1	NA	TGTGCCAGCAGCGGAACCCAAGAGACCCAGTTCTTC	CASSGTQETQFF
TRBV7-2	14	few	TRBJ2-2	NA	TGTGCCAGCAGCTTACGGACTCCACCCGGGGAGCTGTTTTTT	CASSLRTPPGELFF
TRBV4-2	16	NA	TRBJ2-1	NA	TGTGCCAGCAGCCAAGCTCGGGAGAAGGGTAGCAATGAGCAGTTCTTC	CASSQAREKGSNEQFF
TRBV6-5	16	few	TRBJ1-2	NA	TGTGCCAGCAGTTACCACTTAGCACGTGCTAACTATGGCTACACCTTC	CASSYHLARANYGYTF
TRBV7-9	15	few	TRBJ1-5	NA	TGTGCCAGCAGCTTAGCGTCAGGTCGTGGTCAGCCCCAGCATTTT	CASSLASGRGQPQHF
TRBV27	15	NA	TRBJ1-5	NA	TGTGCCAGCAGTTTAATTTGGGACTTCAATCAGCCCCAGCATTTT	CASSLIWDFNQPQHF
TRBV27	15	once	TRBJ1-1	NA	TGTGCCAGCAGTTTGGAGGGACGTCGGTCCACTGAAGCTTTCTTT	CASSLEGRRSTEAFF
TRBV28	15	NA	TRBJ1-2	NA	TGTACCAGCAGCCCACAGGGCCGGTGGGGCTATGGCTACACCTTC	CTSSPQGRWGYGYTF
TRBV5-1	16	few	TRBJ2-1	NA	TGCGCCAGCAGCCCAACCCCTGGAATAGGGTACAATGAGCAGTTCTTC	CASSPTPGIGYNEQFF
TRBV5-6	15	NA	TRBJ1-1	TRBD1	TGTGCCAGCAGCTTGGTAGAGGGGGCGCTCACTGAAGCTTTCTTT	CASSLVEGALTEAFF
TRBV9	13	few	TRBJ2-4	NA	TGTGCCAGCAGCCCCAAAACCAAAAACATTCAGTACTTC	CASSPKTKNIQYF
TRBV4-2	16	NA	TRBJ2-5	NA	TGTGCCAGCAGCCAAGATAGGAGCCGTTATGAGGAGACCCAGTACTTC	CASSQDRSRYEETQYF
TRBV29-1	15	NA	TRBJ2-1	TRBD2	TGCAGCGTTGGCAGCGGGAGGGCCGAGTACAATGAGCAGTTCTTC	CSVGSGRAEYNEQFF
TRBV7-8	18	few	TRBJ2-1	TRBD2	TGTGCCAGCAGCTCCTCCGGGACTAGCGGGGTCTCCTACAATGAGCAGTTCTTC	CASSSSGTSGVSYNEQFF
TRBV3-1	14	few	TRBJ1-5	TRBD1	TGTGCCAGCAGCCAAGGCTACAGGGGAAGACCCCAGCATTTT	CASSQGYRGRPQHF
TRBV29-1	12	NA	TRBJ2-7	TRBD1	TGCAGCGCTGGGACAGCGGACTACGAGCAGTACTTC	CSAGTADYEQYF
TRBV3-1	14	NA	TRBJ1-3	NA	TGTGCCAGCAGCCAACAAAGGGTTTTGGGCACCATATATTTT	CASSQQRVLGTIYF
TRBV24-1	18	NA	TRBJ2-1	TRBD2	TGTGCCACCGGTGATGAGTCAGCCCCTAGCGGGAGCTACAATGAGCAGTTCTTC	CATGDESAPSGSYNEQFF
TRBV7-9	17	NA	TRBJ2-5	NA	TGTGCCAGCAGCCGACTCTTACTGGGACGGCCCCAAGAGACCCAGTACTTC	CASSRLLLGRPQETQYF
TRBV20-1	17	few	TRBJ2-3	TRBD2	TGCAGTGCTAGAGATTTCCTCGCGGGGGGGCTGGCAGATACGCAGTATTTT	CSARDFLAGGLADTQYF
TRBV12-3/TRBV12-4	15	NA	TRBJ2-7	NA	TGTGCCAGCAGTTCCCGTCAAATCCGCTCCTGCGAGCAGTACTTC	CASSSRQIRSCEQYF
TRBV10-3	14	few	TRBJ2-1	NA	TGTGCCATCAGCCCCGCTAGTTCCTACAATGAGCAGTTCTTC	CAISPASSYNEQFF
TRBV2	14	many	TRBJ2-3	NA	TGTGCCAGCACCCGGGCACCACCCACAGATACGCAGTATTTT	CASTRAPPTDTQYF
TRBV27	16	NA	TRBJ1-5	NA	TGTGCCAGCAGTTCCGGAGGTAGATGGAGCAATCAGCCCCAGCATTTT	CASSSGGRWSNQPQHF
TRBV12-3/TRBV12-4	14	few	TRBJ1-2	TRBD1	TGTGCCAGCAGTTTCCAACAGGGGGGCTATGGCTACACCTTC	CASSFQQGGYGYTF
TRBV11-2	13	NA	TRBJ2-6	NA	TGTGCCAGCAGCTTCGCTGGGGCCGACGTCCTGACTTTC	CASSFAGADVLTF
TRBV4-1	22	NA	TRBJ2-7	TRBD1	TGCGCCAGCAGCGGGAGGTTGCGATTGAGCCTGGGAACCGGGACAGGAGACTGCGAGCAGTACTTC	CASSGRLRLSLGTGTGDCEQYF
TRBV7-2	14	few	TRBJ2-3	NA	TGTGCCAGCACAAAGAGTGTAGGCCTGGATACGCAGTATTTT	CASTKSVGLDTQYF
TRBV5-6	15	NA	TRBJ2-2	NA	TGTGCCAGCAGCTTGGAACAGGGTGTGACCGGGGAGCTGTTTTTT	CASSLEQGVTGELFF
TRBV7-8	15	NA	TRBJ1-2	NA	TGTGCCAGCAGCTTACGAGGGAGGTATAACTATGGCTACACCTTC	CASSLRGRYNYGYTF
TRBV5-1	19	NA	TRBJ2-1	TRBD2	TGCGCCAGCAGCCCAAGGACTAGCGGGGGCGCGAGCTCCTACAATGAGCAGTTCTTC	CASSPRTSGGASSYNEQFF
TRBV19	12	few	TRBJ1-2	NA	TGTGCCAGTAGTATAAGTGGGAGCGGCTACACCTTC	CASSISGSGYTF
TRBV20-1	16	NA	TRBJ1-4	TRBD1	TGCAGTGCTCCGGTGCCCAGGGGGCGAGGTGGTGAAAAACTGTTTTTT	CSAPVPRGRGGEKLFF
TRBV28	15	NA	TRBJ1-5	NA	TGTGCCAGCAGCCCCGACAAGGAGACTAATCAGCCCCAGCATTTT	CASSPDKETNQPQHF
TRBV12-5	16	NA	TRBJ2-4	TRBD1	TGTGCTAGTGGTTTGGTACTCGGCAGGGGGCAAAACATTCAGTACTTC	CASGLVLGRGQNIQYF
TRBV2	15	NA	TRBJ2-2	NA	TGTGCCAGCAGTGAGTTCCCGCTGGCCACCGGGGAGCTGTTTTTT	CASSEFPLATGELFF
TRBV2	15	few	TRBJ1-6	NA	TGTGCCAGCAGTGGCTGGGACACGGATAATTCACCCCTCCACTTT	CASSGWDTDNSPLHF
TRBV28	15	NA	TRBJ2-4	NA	TGTGCCAGCACCCTCACCTTAGCACCTAAAAACATTCAGTACTTC	CASTLTLAPKNIQYF
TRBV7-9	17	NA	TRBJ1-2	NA	TGTGCCAGCAGCTTAGATGGTTTAAGGCAGGGAGTAAATGGCTACACCTTC	CASSLDGLRQGVNGYTF
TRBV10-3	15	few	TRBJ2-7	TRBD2	TGTGCCATCAGCCAAAGCGGGGGGGGTTCCTACGAGCAGTACTTC	CAISQSGGGSYEQYF
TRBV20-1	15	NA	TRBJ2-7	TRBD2	TGCAGTGCTGCCGGACTAGCGGACTTCTACAATGAGCAGTACTTC	CSAAGLADFYNEQYF
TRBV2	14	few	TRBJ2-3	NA	TGTGCCAGCAGTGAACGGGGGCAAACAGATACGCAGTATTTT	CASSERGQTDTQYF
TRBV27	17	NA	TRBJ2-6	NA	TGTGCCAGCAGTTTATCACCCGGACACTCTGGGGCCAACGTCCTGACTTTC	CASSLSPGHSGANVLTF
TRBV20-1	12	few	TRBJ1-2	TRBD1	TGCAGTGCTACAGGGGGCCTGGGTGGCTACACCTTC	CSATGGLGGYTF
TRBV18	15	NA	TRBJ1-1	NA	TGTGCCAGCTCACCACCTCGTCGAATGAACACTGAAGCTTTCTTT	CASSPPRRMNTEAFF
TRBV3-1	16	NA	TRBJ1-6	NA	TGTGCCAGCAGCCCCGCCGCCAGGCCAAATAATTCACCCCTCCACTTT	CASSPAARPNNSPLHF
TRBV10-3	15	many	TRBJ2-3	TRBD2	TGTGCCATCAGTGAGTCGGGGGGGGGCACAGATACGCAGTATTTT	CAISESGGGTDTQYF
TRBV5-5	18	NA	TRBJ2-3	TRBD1	TGTGCCAGCAGCCGTATTACGGGACAGGGGGCGGGTGCAGATACGCAGTATTTT	CASSRITGQGAGADTQYF
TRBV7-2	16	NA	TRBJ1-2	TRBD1	TGTGCCAGCAGCCCACAAGGGGCGGGGACAGGGGGCGGCTACACCTTC	CASSPQGAGTGGGYTF